This entry concerns a single TCR beta chain. The antigen this receptor binds is unknown. Base-call qualities are not available, and no considerably larger clone is one nucleotide away. TCRbeta CDR3 regions were amplified from genomic DNA using the immunoSEQ Assay, a bias-controlled multiplex PCR. The source study handled its data this way. Within the assay, amplification of reference gene primers was used to estimate how many nucleated cells each sample contained. To quantify the absolute abundance of each unique TCRbeta CDR3 rearrangement, sequence reads were collapsed and filtered. For each sample, productive Simpson clonality was calculated as the square root of Simpson's diversity index over productive rearrangements. Imported from immuneACCESS, the table was reduced by TCRdb to in-frame sequences with V and J called. These copies leave out some clones; in studies compared against another copy, an unresolved V gene accounts for under half, and the cause of the remainder is not known. V, J and clone size are taken as reported in that table, and D and trimming were inferred from the DNA itself. This sample comprises about 230,000 clones, about 83% of them detected only once. 7.4% of the sample is held by the ten biggest clonotypes.

The data were obtained in a study of blood T cell repertoires in COVID-19 (dated by TCRdb to about 2020). A note on the overall study: Samples covering the acute and convalescent phases of COVID-19 were provided by collaborators in the United States, Italy and Spain. The repertoires were made available in a free public database intended to serve as a resource for research on the immune response to SARS-CoV-2. HLA class I and class II types, where available, came from metadata supplied by the sample provider rather than from assay-based typing. Samples were obtained from the ongoing ImmuneRACE study (first 160 participants) and from over 1,000 subjects provided by 6 global collaborators. The dataset comprised deeply sampled blood TCRbeta repertoires from subjects exposed to, actively infected with, or recovered from COVID-19. The prospective study material was composed of cDNA or gDNA derived from T cells, B-cell-depleted T cells, or PBMCs. Sample metadata almost always included a de-identified subject ID, COVID-19 status, age in years and sex. Study-wide conclusions, independent of this receptor: How much clinical and demographic metadata was included differed by source and by participant, and the metadata was provided uncurated.

Whole blood was collected in K2EDTA tubes by collaborating institutions according to the institutions' own protocols. Collaborator samples were shipped for TCRbeta analysis as frozen whole blood, isolated PBMCs, or DNA extracted from either sample type. V and J are truncated by 3 bases and 4 bases respectively, leaving an intervening sequence of 10 bases. Counted from cysteine to phenylalanine, this CDR3 has 14 amino acids. Just the 42-base CDR3 DNA is kept, in frame starting at base 1. CDR1 and CDR2 are drawn from the germline V gene (reference sequence): LNHDA, SQIVND. This receptor was taken from a woman aged 45 to 65 with acute or convalescent COVID-19. The receptor chain draws on TRBV19 and TRBJ1-3; possibly the D gene is TRBD1, per 5 matching bases. Sequenced input: peripheral blood. The encoded CDR3 is CASSMRGRGNTIYF. The bases are TGTGCCAGTAGTATGCGGGGGAGAGGAAACACCATATATTTT.